This T cell receptor (beta chain) is drawn from a study of blood T cell repertoires in COVID-19. Study details: Sites in the United States, Italy and Spain provided acute and convalescent COVID-19 samples. T cells, B-cell-depleted T cells, or PBMCs supplied cDNA or gDNA.

In the study's own analysis: Estimation of nucleated cell counts was performed using reference gene primer amplification. Repertoires were generated with immunoSEQ multiplex PCR, while TCRdb's copy carries only in-frame clones and drops some. D and trimming were read from the DNA, whereas the V and J calls and clone size are those reported in that table. The profile shows some 270,000 clones, around nine tenths of them singletons. The CDR3 has 12 residues. Looked up from germline, CDR1 is MNHEY and CDR2 is SVGAGI. The ends were cut back, 6 bases at V and 5 bases at J, with 11 bases in the middle. The clonotype was recovered from a man aged 35-49 years with active or convalescent COVID-19. The specimen was peripheral blood. V gene TRBV6-5 combines with J gene TRBJ2-7; possible D gene TRBD1, 6 bases. CDR3 DNA: TGTGCCAGCAGAACTGGGGGCAACGAGCAGTACTTC. Its protein is CASRTGGNEQYF.